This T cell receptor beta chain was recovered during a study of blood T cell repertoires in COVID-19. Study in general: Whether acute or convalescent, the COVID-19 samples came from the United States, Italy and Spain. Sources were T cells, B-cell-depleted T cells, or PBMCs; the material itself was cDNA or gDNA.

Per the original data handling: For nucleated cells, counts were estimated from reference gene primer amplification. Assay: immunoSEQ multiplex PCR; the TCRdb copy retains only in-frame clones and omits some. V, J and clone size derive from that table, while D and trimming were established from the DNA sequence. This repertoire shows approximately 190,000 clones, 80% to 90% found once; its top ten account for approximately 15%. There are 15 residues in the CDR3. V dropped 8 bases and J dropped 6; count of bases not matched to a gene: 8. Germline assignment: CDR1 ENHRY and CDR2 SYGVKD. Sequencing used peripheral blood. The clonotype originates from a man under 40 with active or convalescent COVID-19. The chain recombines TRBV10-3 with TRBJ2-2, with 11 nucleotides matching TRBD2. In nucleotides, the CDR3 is TGTGCCATCCGGCCCGGACTAGCGGGTGCCGGGGAGCTGTTTTTT. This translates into CAIRPGLAGAGELFF.